Below are 22 T cell receptor beta chains sequenced from a single sample in a study of Tregs in tolerant kidney transplant recipients. Libraries were prepared by immunoSEQ multiplex PCR; TCRdb keeps only in-frame clonotypes and omits some of them. The sample includes tens of thousands of clones, 75% to 95% of them seen just once. The sequenced material came from Tregs from blood. Receptor source: a human donor in good health.

This chain links TRBV2 with TRBJ2-1, with 11 bases that match TRBD2. J lost 9 bases, V lost 2 bases, and 6 bases had no gene match. The CDR3 contains 15 residues. The germline gives CDR1 SNHLY, CDR2 FYNNEI. For the CDR3, the DNA is TGTGCCAGCAGTGAACTAGCGGGGGGTACAAGTGAGCAGTTCTTC. This translates into CASSELAGGTSEQFF.

The CDR3, as DNA: TGTGCCAGCAGCCCCACGACAGGGGGGAACTATGGCTACACCTTC. It is translated as CASSPTTGGNYGYTF. This rearrangement joins TRBV7-3 to TRBJ1-2, with 9 bases lining up with TRBD1. Germline V CDR1 and CDR2: SGHTA, FQGTGA. The CDR3 spans 15 residues. Unmatched junction bases numbered 6, after V lost 5 bases and J lost 2 bases.

This clone was seen just once. The chain recombines TRBV18 with TRBJ1-5, with D possibly TRBD1 on 6 matching bases. The CDR3 runs 14 residues. V dropped 4 bases and J dropped 3 bases, with 10 bases sitting between them. CDR1 and CDR2 (germline): KGHSH, LQKENI. The CDR3 loop reads CASSHGQYNQPQHF. The DNA of the CDR3 is TGTGCCAGCTCACATGGACAGTACAATCAGCCCCAGCATTTT. The full variable domain, rest sourced from reference TRBV18 and TRBJ1-5, is NAGVMQNPRHLVRRRGQEARLRCSPMKGHSHVYWYRQLPEEGLKFMVYLQKENIIDESGMPKERFSAEFPKEGPSILRIQQVVRGDSAAYFCASSHGQYNQPQHFGDGTRLSIL.

The CDR3, as DNA: TGCGCCAGCAGCTTGGTACAGGGGCCCTACAATGAGCAGTTCTTC. It encodes CASSLVQGPYNEQFF. This chain joins TRBV5-1 and TRBJ2-1, with 7 nucleotides matching TRBD1. The V gene end was trimmed by 0 bases and the J gene end by 2 bases; junction bases not matched to a gene: 2. Germline CDR1 and CDR2: SGHRS and YFSETQ. The CDR3 length is 15 residues.

The gene calls are TRBV19 and TRBJ2-2, with D unclear. The germline gives CDR1 LNHDA, CDR2 SQIVND (reference sequence). This CDR3 has 12 amino acids. V shed 6 bases and J shed 4 bases, with 6 bases lying between them. The CDR3 here is CASSGFTGELFF. CDR3 DNA: TGTGCCAGTAGCGGATTCACCGGGGAGCTGTTTTTT.

The chain recombines TRBV14 with TRBJ1-6, with a weak D call TRBD1 (6 bases). Germline V gene lookup returns CDR1 SGHDN and CDR2 FVKESK. CDR3 length: 14 amino acids. Deletions cut 5 bases from V and 1 base from J, with 6 bases between. The CDR3 region has the DNA TGTGCCAGCAGCACAGGGTCCTATAATTCACCCCTCCACTTT. It specifies CASSTGSYNSPLHF.

This clone was detected only once. The chain couples TRBV5-1 to TRBJ2-5; no clear D. Per the germline V gene, CDR1 is SGHRS and CDR2 is YFSETQ. V was pared by 0 bases and J by 4 bases, with 1 base between. The CDR3 sequence is 11 residues long. CDR3 residues: CASSLAETQYF. The CDR3 nucleotides are TGCGCCAGCAGCTTGGCAGAGACCCAGTACTTC.

CDR3 loop: CASSGENRGLYGYTF. CDR3 bases: TGTGCCAGCAGTGGGGAAAACAGGGGGCTCTATGGCTACACCTTC. V usage is TRBV25-1 and J usage is TRBJ1-2, with 9 nucleotides matching TRBD1. The V gene's germline CDR1 is MGHDK and CDR2 SYGVNS. The V gene end was trimmed by 4 bases and the J gene end by 4 bases; junction bases not matched to a gene: 7. The CDR3 runs to 15 residues.

This chain connects TRBV6-1 to TRBJ2-5; D may be TRBD1 or TRBD2 (6 bases each). Trimming took off 3 bases at V and 2 bases at J, with 19 bases between the two ends. The CDR3 length is 17 residues. Germline assignment: CDR1 MNHNS and CDR2 SASEGT. The CDR3 here is CASSEGGLGGSQETQYF. In nucleotides, the CDR3 is TGTGCCAGCAGTGAGGGGGGCCTCGGGGGCTCTCAAGAGACCCAGTACTTC.

The gene calls are TRBV5-4 and TRBJ2-5; weak D call: TRBD1 (6 bases). Germline CDR1 reads SGHNT; CDR2 reads YYREEE (reference sequence). This CDR3 has 14 residues. V lost 2 bases and J lost 2, with 10 bases in between. DNA for the CDR3: TGTGCCAGCAGCTTTGTCGGACAGCAAGAGACCCAGTACTTC. This sequence encodes CASSFVGQQETQYF.

V usage is TRBV5-5 and J usage is TRBJ1-2; no clear D gene. The length of the CDR3 is 13 residues. Trimming stripped 4 bases from V and 8 bases from J, with 15 bases between. Germline loops: CDR1 SGHKS, CDR2 YYEKEE (reference sequence). The DNA for the CDR3 is TGTGCCAGCAGCCGGACCGAGTTAGGCGGCTACACCTTC. Its protein is CASSRTELGGYTF.

This sequence joins TRBV29-1 and TRBJ2-1; TRBD1 matches at 8 bases. CDR1 SQVTM and CDR2 ANQGSEA come from the germline V gene. Losses at the gene ends were 8 bases for V and 6 bases for J; bases not matched to a gene: 15. CDR3 length equals 15 residues. The CDR3 coding sequence is TGCAGCAGCCGACGAGACAGGGGTCTTGGCAATGAGCAGTTCTTC. Residues: CSSRRDRGLGNEQFF.

The CDR3 nucleotides are TGCGCCAGCAGCCCAACAGGGGTAACAACTAATGAAAAACTGTTTTTT. Protein: CASSPTGVTTNEKLFF. The rearrangement links TRBV5-1 to TRBJ1-4; 7 nucleotides align to TRBD1. This CDR3 is built from 16 residues. Trimming at V came to 4 bases and at J to 0 bases, leaving 6 bases not matched to a gene. Germline CDR1 SGHRS, CDR2 YFSETQ.

V usage is TRBV9 and J usage is TRBJ1-4; no clear D gene. Between the trimmed V and J ends, which lost 3 bases and 7 bases, there was a span of 13 bases. Per the germline V gene, CDR1 is SGDLS and CDR2 is YYNGEE. The CDR3 runs 14 residues. The CDR3 reads CASSEGPNLEKLFF. The CDR3 DNA is TGTGCCAGCAGCGAGGGTCCCAATCTTGAAAAACTGTTTTTT.

The chain couples TRBV6-5 to TRBJ1-5; the D gene is possibly TRBD1 (6 bases). CDR1 MNHEY and CDR2 SVGAGI come from the germline V gene. CDR3 length: 12 residues. Between the trimmed V and J ends, which lost 6 bases and 6 bases, there was a span of 9 bases. In DNA form, the CDR3 reads TGTGCCAGCAGGACAGGTAGTCAGCCCCAGCATTTT. Protein product: CASRTGSQPQHF.

The gene calls are TRBV4-1 and TRBJ2-1; 7 bases are a match to TRBD1. Germline-derived CDR1 and CDR2 are MGHRA and YSYEKL. There are 13 residues in the CDR3. Trimming cost V 6 bases and J 2 bases; bases outside gene matches: 1. CDR3 DNA: TGCGCCAGCAGGGGGACAGCCTACAATGAGCAGTTCTTC. This codes for CASRGTAYNEQFF.

This clone appeared a few times. V is TRBV4-2 and J is TRBJ2-1, with unresolved D. This CDR3 is 15 amino acids long. Germline values: CDR1 LGHNA, CDR2 YNFKEQ. The germline V and J ends were trimmed by 1 base and 8 bases, with 15 bases remaining between them. For the CDR3, the DNA is TGTGCCAGCAGCCAAGGGTACTCGCCAGCGTATGAGCAGTTCTTC. It encodes CASSQGYSPAYEQFF.

The chain combines TRBV11-1 with TRBJ1-1, with a possible D match to TRBD1 (5 bases). Deletions cut 2 bases from V and 5 bases from J, with 21 bases between. Germline loops: CDR1 SGHAT, CDR2 FQDESV (reference sequence). The CDR3 has 17 amino acids. Here the CDR3 reads CASSLIFPVRGVTEAFF. As DNA, the CDR3 is TGTGCCAGCAGCTTAATCTTCCCCGTGAGAGGGGTGACTGAAGCTTTCTTT.

The rearrangement links TRBV21-1 to TRBJ1-2; the table's D call, TRBD1, was not checked against the DNA. TRBV21-1 is a recognized pseudogene. CDR3 length: 16 residues. CDR3 in amino acids: CASSKGDRAPNYGYTF. Written as DNA, the CDR3 is TGTGCCAGCAGCAAAGGGGACAGGGCCCCTAACTATGGCTACACCTTC.

V and J are TRBV5-5 and TRBJ2-7; D perhaps matches TRBD2 (6 bases). This CDR3 is 15 amino acids long. From germline, CDR1 is SGHKS and CDR2 YYEKEE (reference sequence). Trimming removed 3 bases at V and 1 base at J, with 14 bases between. The CDR3: CASSWAGTSSYEQYF. As DNA, the CDR3 is TGTGCCAGCAGCTGGGCCGGGACTTCTTCCTACGAGCAGTACTTC.

The chain links TRBV4-1 to TRBJ1-2, with D tentatively TRBD1 (6 bases). The germline V and J ends were trimmed by 4 bases and 0 bases, with 21 bases remaining between them. There are 18 residues in the CDR3. Germline lookup yields CDR1 MGHRA and CDR2 YSYEKL. CDR3 sequence reads: CASSLTLYKEGANYGYTF. CDR3 sequence (DNA): TGCGCCAGCAGCCTTACCCTTTACAAAGAGGGGGCTAACTATGGCTACACCTTC.

The chain combines TRBV10-3 with TRBJ1-2; TRBD1 matches at 8 bases. From germline, CDR1 is ENHRY and CDR2 SYGVKD. The CDR3 loop spans 14 amino acids. The trim removed 6 bases at V and 5 bases at J, leaving 8 bases unmatched. The CDR3 DNA follows: TGTGCCATCAGCGGGACAGGACGAAGGTATGGCTACACCTTC. Its translation: CAISGTGRRYGYTF.